This TCR beta chain was sequenced during a study of T cell repertoires in aging, cancer and after chemotherapy. TRB rearrangements spanning V, D and J were amplified using mixed TRB-A/B primers. Via MiXCR, TCRdb re-called the multiplex PCR reads, giving one row per CDR3 protein. Of about 2,500 distinct CDR3 sequences listed, under 30% are singletons. There are 13 residues in the CDR3. Trimming left V 4 bases short and J 5 bases short, with 11 bases between. Per germline, CDR1 LNHDA and CDR2 SQIVND (reference sequence). By its share, this clonotype is large. Peripheral blood genomic DNA, not sorted cells or RNA, was the template.

The sequencing input was blood. This sequence was found in a human donor in good health. This sequence joins TRBV19 and TRBJ2-5; no firm D call. The CDR3 DNA reads TGTGCCAGTAGTAGAACCCTGGGGGAGACCCAGTACTTC. Translating it yields CASSRTLGETQYF.